One and the same sample provided the 12 T cell receptor beta chains below, sequenced in a study of blood T cells in healthy people across ages. A second PCR, run for roughly 7 to 11 cycles, used a sample-barcoded 5' primer plus a J-beta primer mix. Each CDR3 protein is one row after TCRdb ran MiXCR on the 5' RACE reads. The sample comprises hundreds of thousands of distinct CDR3 sequences, 48% of which are singletons, and about an eighth rests with the top ten. Sequencing input: blood. These receptors originate from a man under 40 in good health.

The chain is built from TRBV7-9 and TRBJ2-7; a weak D match, TRBD1 (6 bases). Germline V gene sequence: CDR1 SEHNR, CDR2 FQNEAQ (reference sequence). Trimming removed 0 bases at V and 12 bases at J, with 15 bases between. The CDR3 is 13 residues long. CDR3 sequence (DNA): TGTGCCAGCAGCTTAGCTGATAGCACAGGGCCGTACTTC. This sequence encodes CASSLADSTGPYF.

This clonotype was seen only a few times. This chain links TRBV20-1 with TRBJ2-5; D perhaps matches TRBD1 (6 bases). The CDR3 runs 14 residues. The V gene's germline CDR1 is DFQATT and CDR2 SNEGSKA (reference sequence). Trimming cost V 2 bases and J 5 bases, with 15 bases left between them. CDR3 coding DNA: TGCAGTGCTAGAAGGGACCCAGGGGTGGAGACCCAGTACTTC. Protein: CSARRDPGVETQYF.

V gene TRBV5-6 combines with J gene TRBJ2-5; D gene unclear. The CDR3 loop spans 12 amino acids. From germline, CDR1 is SGHDT and CDR2 YYEEEE. Trimming cost V 3 bases and J 5 bases, with 8 bases left between them. The DNA for the CDR3 is TGTGCCAGCAGCTATACGAAGGAGACCCAGTACTTC. It codes for CASSYTKETQYF.

The V and J genes are TRBV20-1 and TRBJ2-7; 9 nucleotides match TRBD2. J was trimmed by 7 bases and V by 0 bases; bases with no gene match: 13. The CDR3 consists of 16 residues. CDR1 DFQATT and CDR2 SNEGSKA come from the germline V gene (reference sequence). The CDR3 sequence: CSARDPSGAPNGEQYF. DNA for the CDR3: TGCAGTGCTAGAGATCCTAGCGGGGCCCCCAATGGTGAGCAGTACTTC.

This clonotype has more than one count but fewer than ten. This sequence joins TRBV5-6 and TRBJ2-4, with D unclear. Trimming cost V 0 bases and J 8 bases, with 12 bases left between them. The CDR3 runs to 14 residues. Germline V gene lookup returns CDR1 SGHDT and CDR2 YYEEEE. CDR3 coding DNA: TGTGCCAGCAGCTTGGGACTCCACCAGGACATTCAGTACTTC. Amino acid sequence: CASSLGLHQDIQYF.

The chain uses TRBV18 and TRBJ2-4; 10 nucleotides agree with TRBD2. With 1 base clipped from V and 13 bases from J, the junction kept 10 bases outside the gene matches. The CDR3 has 15 amino acids. The germline CDR1 and CDR2 sequences are KGHSH and LQKENI. The CDR3 protein is CASSPRSGGAREQYF. The CDR3 DNA reads TGTGCCAGCTCACCACGGAGCGGGGGGGCGAGGGAGCAGTACTTC.

The V call is TRBV5-1, the J call TRBJ1-2; D unclear. V shed 3 bases and J shed 4 bases, with 10 bases lying between them. The length of the CDR3 is 13 residues. Germline CDR1 SGHRS, CDR2 YFSETQ. This chain's CDR3 is CASSSGSSYGYTF. Here the CDR3 DNA reads TGCGCCAGCAGCTCGGGAAGCAGCTATGGCTACACCTTC.

The chain is built from TRBV5-1 and TRBJ1-4; TRBD1 matches at 7 bases. With 4 bases clipped from V and 0 bases from J, the junction kept 9 bases outside the gene matches. The CDR3 is 17 residues long. Germline V gives CDR1 SGHRS, CDR2 YFSETQ. The CDR3 sequence: CASSPVTGSATNEKLFF. CDR3 coding DNA: TGCGCCAGCAGCCCGGTGACAGGGTCAGCAACTAATGAAAAACTGTTTTTT.

Regarding this clonotype: At one of its ends the junction is not consistent with the germline gene, which may arise from a read error. The V call is TRBV7-9, the J call TRBJ1-2, with a possible D match to TRBD1 (6 bases). The CDR3 has 15 residues. Germline V gives CDR1 SEHNR, CDR2 FQNEAQ (reference sequence). This CDR3 is CASSLGETGFAGFTF. The CDR3 DNA sequence: TGTGCCAGCAGCTTAGGCGAAACAGGGTTCGCTGGCTTCACCTTC.

This clonotype showed up just a few times. The chain employs TRBV7-2 and TRBJ1-2, with unresolved D. The CDR3 has 12 residues. From germline, CDR1 is SGHTA and CDR2 FQGNSA. Trimming took off 1 base at V and 12 bases at J, with 12 bases between the two ends. The CDR3 sequence: CASSLELGPHTF. Here the CDR3 DNA reads TGTGCCAGCAGCTTAGAGTTGGGCCCTCACACCTTC.

The chain uses TRBV7-3 and TRBJ2-5, with D maybe TRBD1 (5 bases). Germline lookup yields CDR1 SGHTA and CDR2 FQGTGA. The CDR3 sequence is 14 residues long. The germline V and J ends were trimmed by 2 bases and 3 bases, with 10 bases remaining between them. CDR3 residues: CASSLGASEETQYF. DNA for the CDR3: TGTGCCAGCAGCTTAGGGGCCAGCGAAGAGACCCAGTACTTC. Full variable domain (rest looked up from reference TRBV7-3 and TRBJ2-5): GAGVSQTPSNKVTEKGKYVELRCDPISGHTALYWYRQSLGQGPEFLIYFQGTGAADDSGLPNDRFFAVRPEGSVSTLKIQRTERGDSAVYLCASSLGASEETQYFGPGTRLLVL.

The chain combines TRBV7-2 with TRBJ2-2, with TRBD1 matching over 8 bases. The CDR3 is 16 residues long. Looked up from germline, CDR1 is SGHTA and CDR2 is FQGNSA. V was clipped by 5 bases and J by 4 bases; unmatched bases: 9. CDR3 sequence reads: CASSPQGGWSTGELFF. CDR3 sequence (DNA): TGTGCCAGCAGCCCACAGGGGGGATGGTCCACCGGGGAGCTGTTTTTT.